This T cell receptor (beta chain) comes out of a study of beta chain features in type 1 diabetes. The CDR3 runs to 14 residues. From germline, CDR1 is MNHEY and CDR2 SMNVEV (reference sequence). J lost 5 bases, V lost 6 bases, and 8 bases had no gene match. As every portion of the isolated RNA was reverse transcribed, the sequencing read expressed TCRB transcripts. Regulatory, naive and central memory T cell samples averaged roughly 3.5 million reads. Some clones are missing from TCRdb's copy, which holds only in-frame ones; the method was immunoSEQ multiplex PCR. The sample yields some 330,000 clones, around 12% seen once. The table lists this clone with a few counts. Its cognate antigen is unknown. Overall study findings and caveats: Across all four CD4+ subsets, people with type 1 diabetes showed modestly shorter TCRB CDR3s. A PCR bias possibly favoring shorter templates would apply equally to patients and controls. When VDJ junctions were examined, type 1 diabetes patients showed fewer insertions and more deletions. cDNA sequencing could over-represent cells with high TCR expression.

The gene calls are TRBV27 and TRBJ2-5, with 8 bases matching TRBD1. The receptor comes from a woman aged 18-30 years with type 1 diabetes. Sequenced: naive CD4+ T cells from blood. This CDR3 reads CASRARGLGETQYF. The CDR3 DNA reads TGTGCCAGCAGGGCCAGGGGGCTAGGGGAGACCCAGTACTTC.